The clone carrying this T cell receptor beta chain was recorded a few times. Its antigen is still unknown. Construction of TCR beta libraries relied on iRepertoire HTBI primers and on Arm-PCR targeting CDR3 regions. TCRdb analysed the multiplex PCR reads with MiXCR anew, one entry per CDR3 protein. The repertoire holds about 450,000 distinct CDR3 sequences, with 23% as singletons. These data originate in a study of regulatory T cells in long-lasting Graves disease. Study-level points and caveats: With some 2,500 shared public clonotypes, persistent patients exceeded new patients, who shared 966.

Described time point: persistent/refractory GD, antithyroid drugs over 5 years with positive TRAb. PBMC-extracted RNA yielded the TCR library. The receptor was isolated from a female donor with Graves disease. Material: peripheral blood mononuclear cells (PBMCs), obtained when the disease was refractory, from a patient treated with antithyroid drugs.

Written as DNA, the CDR3 is TGTGCCAGCAGTATGGGACAGGGCTATGGCTACACCTTC. Protein: CASSMGQGYGYTF. The chain carries TRBV6-1 and TRBJ1-2; TRBD1 agrees at 9 bases. The CDR3 contains 13 residues. Germline V gene data show CDR1 as MNHNS and CDR2 as SASEGT. J lost 4 bases, V lost 5 bases, and 2 bases had no gene match.